This T cell receptor (beta chain) was identified in a study of STAT3 mutations in large granular lymphocyte leukemia (dated by TCRdb to between 2018 and 2021). For the wider study: In roughly half of the longitudinally sequenced T-LGLL patients, canonical activating STAT3 mutations were detected. Over half of the T-LGLL patients were given one or more immunosuppressive therapy regimens, and around 40% of those treated had a hematologic response. Patients with T-cell large granular lymphocyte leukemia underwent serial deep sequencing of TCRbeta CDR3 and STAT3 to reconstruct clonal hierarchy and dynamics. From an initial cohort of 207 LGL patients, 15 to 20 representative T-LGLL cases were selected for longitudinal TCRbeta and STAT3 sequencing. A couple of patients with natural killer LGL leukemia were also sequenced longitudinally as controls within the study. Each patient was sequenced at an average of about 3.6 time points, ranging from 2 to 8 samplings. Study-wide findings and limitations: All T-LGLL patients had at least one immunodominant TCRbeta clonotype, and roughly half had multiple immunodominant subclonotypes. Because no samples were available when a clone first appeared, clonal expansion was inferred from samplings taken at other points. TCR clonotype switching after therapy was seen in about 30% of the 18 patients, with all newly emerging clones being STAT3 wild type. In several patients, dominant TCR clone burden exceeded STAT3 mutant burden, suggesting STAT3 mutation arose secondarily within a pre-expanded clone. Since codominant clonotypes persisted in some patients, a small but highly pathogenic clone may have gone undetected. Variable intervals between samplings and differing treatment regimens complicated linking therapy response to changes in TCR clonal burden.

An Illumina MiSeq was used to sequence the TCRbeta libraries, yielding an average of approximately 40,000 productive templates per sample. The immunoSEQ assay, which uses multiplex PCR amplification, was used to generate TCRbeta CDR3 libraries. In the paper's pipeline: Repertoire diversity was calculated as previously defined, and values close to 0 indicated extremely monoclonal samples. TCRdb re-hosts the immuneACCESS table, in-frame sequences only. Its copies lack some clones; in the studies checked, an unresolved V gene accounts for under half of them, and the cause for the rest is not known. V, J and clone size are taken as reported in that table, and D and trimming were inferred from the DNA itself. The sample table shows approximately 22,000 clones, and 94% are seen once. The ten most abundant clones make up around 6.4% of the sample. CDR1 and CDR2 (PRHDT, FYEKMQ) derive from the germline V gene (reference sequence). The CDR3 spans 14 residues, from the cysteine through the phenylalanine. Just the 42-base CDR3 DNA is kept, in frame starting at base 1. At the junction V is shortened by 5 bases and J by 5 bases, with 15 bases in between.

The same DNA, extracted from blood mononuclear cells, served for both the TCR sequencing and the STAT3 sequencing. Regarding this clone: The antigen this receptor binds is unknown. It has no much larger one-base neighbor in the sample; base qualities were not kept.

Sequences were obtained from peripheral blood mononuclear cells. In this chain, TRBV13 is recombined with TRBJ2-5; a tentative D call is TRBD1 (6 bases match). The source is a man aged 40-50 years with T-cell large granular lymphocyte leukemia. Some clones in this sample may be carry-over from other donors' samples. The age is the age at diagnosis. In nucleotide form, the sequence is TGTGCCAGCAGCGAGAGGACAGCTCGGGAGACCCAGTACTTC. This translates into CASSERTARETQYF.